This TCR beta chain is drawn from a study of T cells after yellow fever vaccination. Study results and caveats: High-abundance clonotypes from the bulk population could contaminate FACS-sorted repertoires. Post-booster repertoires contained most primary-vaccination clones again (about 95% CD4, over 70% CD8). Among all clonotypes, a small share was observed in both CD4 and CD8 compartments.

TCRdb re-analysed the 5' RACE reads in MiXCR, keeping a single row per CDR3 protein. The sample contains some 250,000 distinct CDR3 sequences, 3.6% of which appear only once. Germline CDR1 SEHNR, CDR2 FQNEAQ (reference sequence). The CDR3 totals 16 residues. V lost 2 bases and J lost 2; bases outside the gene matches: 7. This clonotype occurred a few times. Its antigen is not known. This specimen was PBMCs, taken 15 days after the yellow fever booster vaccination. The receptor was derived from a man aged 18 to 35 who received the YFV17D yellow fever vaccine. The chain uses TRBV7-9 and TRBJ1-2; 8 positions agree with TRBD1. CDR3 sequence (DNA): TGTGCCAGCAGCTTACCGGCAGGGGGCCTCAACTATGGCTACACCTTC. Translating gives CASSLPAGGLNYGYTF.